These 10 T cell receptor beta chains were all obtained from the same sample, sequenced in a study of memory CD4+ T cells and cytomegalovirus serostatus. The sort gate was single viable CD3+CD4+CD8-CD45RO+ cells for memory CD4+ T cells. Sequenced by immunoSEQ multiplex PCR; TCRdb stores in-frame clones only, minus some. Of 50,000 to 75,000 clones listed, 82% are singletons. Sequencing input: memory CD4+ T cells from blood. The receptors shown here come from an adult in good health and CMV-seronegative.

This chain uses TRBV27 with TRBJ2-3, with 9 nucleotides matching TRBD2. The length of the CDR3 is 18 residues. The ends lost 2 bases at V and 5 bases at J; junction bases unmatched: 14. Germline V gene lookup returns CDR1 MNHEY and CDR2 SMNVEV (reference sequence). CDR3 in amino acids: CASSLIGLAFLEVDTQYF. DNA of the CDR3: TGTGCCAGCAGTTTAATAGGACTAGCGTTCCTGGAGGTAGATACGCAGTATTTT.

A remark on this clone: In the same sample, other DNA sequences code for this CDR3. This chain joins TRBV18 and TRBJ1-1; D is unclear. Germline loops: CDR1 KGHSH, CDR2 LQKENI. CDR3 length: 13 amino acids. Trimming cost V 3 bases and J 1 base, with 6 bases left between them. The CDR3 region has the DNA TGTGCCAGCTCACCGACGGGGAACACTGAAGCTTTCTTT. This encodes CASSPTGNTEAFF.

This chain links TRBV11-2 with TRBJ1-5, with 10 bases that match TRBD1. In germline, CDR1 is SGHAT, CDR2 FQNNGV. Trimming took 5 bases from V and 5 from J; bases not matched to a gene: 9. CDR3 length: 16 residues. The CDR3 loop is CASSPRQGAGDQPQHF. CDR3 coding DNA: TGTGCCAGCAGCCCTAGACAGGGGGCGGGCGATCAGCCCCAGCATTTT.

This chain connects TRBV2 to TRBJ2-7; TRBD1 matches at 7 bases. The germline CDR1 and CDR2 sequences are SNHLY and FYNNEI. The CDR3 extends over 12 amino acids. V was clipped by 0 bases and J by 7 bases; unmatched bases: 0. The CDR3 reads CASSEARGEQYF. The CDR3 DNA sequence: TGTGCCAGCAGTGAAGCCAGGGGGGAGCAGTACTTC.

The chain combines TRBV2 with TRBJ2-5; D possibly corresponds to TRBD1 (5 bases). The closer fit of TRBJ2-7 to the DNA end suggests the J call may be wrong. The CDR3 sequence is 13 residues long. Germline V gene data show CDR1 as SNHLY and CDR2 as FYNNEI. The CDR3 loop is CASRQDSSYEQYF. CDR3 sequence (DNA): TGTGCCAGCAGACAAGACAGCTCCTACGAGCAGTACTTC.

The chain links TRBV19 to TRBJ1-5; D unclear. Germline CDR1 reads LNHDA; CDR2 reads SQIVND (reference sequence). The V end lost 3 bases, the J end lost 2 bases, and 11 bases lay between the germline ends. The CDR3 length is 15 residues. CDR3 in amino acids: CASSMGRVRNQPQHF. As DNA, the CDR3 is TGTGCCAGTAGTATGGGGAGGGTTCGCAATCAGCCCCAGCATTTT.

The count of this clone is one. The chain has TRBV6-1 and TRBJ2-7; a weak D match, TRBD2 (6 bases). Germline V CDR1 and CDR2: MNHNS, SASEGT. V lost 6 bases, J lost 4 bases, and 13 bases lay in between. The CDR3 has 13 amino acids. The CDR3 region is CASRTSGLYEQYF. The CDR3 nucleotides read TGTGCCAGCAGGACCTCGGGACTGTACGAGCAGTACTTC.

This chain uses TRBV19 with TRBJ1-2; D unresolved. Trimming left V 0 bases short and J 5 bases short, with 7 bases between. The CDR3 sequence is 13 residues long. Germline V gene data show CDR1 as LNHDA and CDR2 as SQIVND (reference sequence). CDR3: CASSIEVGYGYTF. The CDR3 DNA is TGTGCCAGTAGTATAGAAGTCGGATATGGCTACACCTTC.

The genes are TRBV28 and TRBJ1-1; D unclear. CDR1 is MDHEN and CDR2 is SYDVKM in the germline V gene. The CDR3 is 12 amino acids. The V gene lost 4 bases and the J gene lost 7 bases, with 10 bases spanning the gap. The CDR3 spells CASSSIGHEAFF. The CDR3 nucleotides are TGTGCCAGCAGTTCAATCGGGCATGAAGCTTTCTTT.

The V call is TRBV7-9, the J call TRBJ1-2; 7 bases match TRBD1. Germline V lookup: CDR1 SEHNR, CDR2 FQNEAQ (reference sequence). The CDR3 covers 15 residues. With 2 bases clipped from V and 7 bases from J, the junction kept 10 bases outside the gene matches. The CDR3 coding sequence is TGTGCCAGCAGCTTATATAGTACAGGGGCTGGTGGCTACACCTTC. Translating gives CASSLYSTGAGGYTF.